Described below is a single TCR beta chain sequence and its context. The antigen remains unidentified. These data come from a study of cytomegalovirus exposure and HLA in healthy donors. Study outcomes and limitations: Later genetic work tied a missense DCLRE1C variant to beta-chain V and J trimming.

It was with 60 Vbeta and 13 Jbeta primers that the PCR ran. The method was immunoSEQ multiplex PCR; TCRdb's version includes in-frame clones alone and lacks a portion of them. The sample lists 120,000 to 150,000 clones, 75% to 80% occurring once. This CDR3 comprises 15 residues. Germline values: CDR1 KGHSH, CDR2 LQKENI. V lost 0 bases, J lost 2 bases, and 10 bases lay in between. Healthy bone marrow donors supplied every sample. The sequence was obtained from a woman aged 35 to 49 in good health and CMV-seropositive. Specimen: PBMCs. V usage is TRBV18 and J usage is TRBJ1-2; D unclear. Here the CDR3 DNA reads TGTGCCAGCTCACCACCTGGGCGTAGAAACTATGGCTACACCTTC. Protein: CASSPPGRRNYGYTF. Complete variable domain (other parts from reference TRBV18 and TRBJ1-2): NAGVMQNPRHLVRRRGQEARLRCSPMKGHSHVYWYRQLPEEGLKFMVYLQKENIIDESGMPKERFSAEFPKEGPSILRIQQVVRGDSAAYFCASSPPGRRNYGYTFGSGTRLTVV.